This T cell receptor (beta chain) was captured by sequencing in a study of blood T cell repertoires in COVID-19. Study-level information: The United States, Italy and Spain supplied acute and convalescent COVID-19 samples.

Individuals drawn from approximately 22 US areas were about 18 to 90 years old. Per germline, CDR1 SEHNR and CDR2 FQNEAQ (reference sequence). The CDR3 has 17 amino acids. Trimming removed 1 base from V and 8 bases from J; junction bases left unmatched: 6. Source study methods: Reference gene primer amplification gave estimated nucleated cell counts. Some clones are missing from TCRdb's copy, which holds only in-frame ones; the method was immunoSEQ multiplex PCR. The DNA gave D and trimming, while V, J and clone size come from that table. The sample contains 200,000 to 250,000 clones, less than 85% of which appear only once.

Sample: PBMCs or T cells enriched from blood (not recorded which). The V call is TRBV7-9, the J call TRBJ2-1, with 15 bases that match TRBD2. The TCR comes from a man aged 40-49 years who had recovered from COVID-19. CDR3 bases: TGTGCCAGCAGCTTAGAGGGAGGACTAGCGGGAGGGCATGAGCAGTTCTTC. The encoded protein is CASSLEGGLAGGHEQFF.